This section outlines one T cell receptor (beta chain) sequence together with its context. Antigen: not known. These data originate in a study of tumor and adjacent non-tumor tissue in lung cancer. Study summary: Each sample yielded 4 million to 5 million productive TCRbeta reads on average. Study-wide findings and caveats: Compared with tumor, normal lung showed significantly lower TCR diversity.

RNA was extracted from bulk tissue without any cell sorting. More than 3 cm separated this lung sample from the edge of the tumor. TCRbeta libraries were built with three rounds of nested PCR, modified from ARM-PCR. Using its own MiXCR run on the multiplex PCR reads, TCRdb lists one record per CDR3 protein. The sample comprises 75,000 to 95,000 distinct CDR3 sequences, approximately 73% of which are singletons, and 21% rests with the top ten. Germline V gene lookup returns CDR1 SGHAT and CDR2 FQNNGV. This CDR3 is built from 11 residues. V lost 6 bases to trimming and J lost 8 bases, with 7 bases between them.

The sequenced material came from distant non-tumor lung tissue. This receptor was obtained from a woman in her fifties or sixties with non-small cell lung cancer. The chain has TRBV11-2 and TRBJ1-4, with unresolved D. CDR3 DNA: TGTGCCAGCAGTGATCAGGAAAAACTGTTTTTT. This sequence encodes CASSDQEKLFF.